The 25 T cell receptor beta chains presented below share a single source sample, sequenced in a study of blood T cell repertoires in COVID-19. Using immunoSEQ multiplex PCR, the repertoire was profiled, and TCRdb retains in-frame clones only, with some absent. Of around 330,000 clones listed, around 84% are singletons. The source material was PBMCs or T cells enriched from blood (not recorded which). These receptors originate from a young woman who had been exposed to COVID-19.

The V and J genes are TRBV5-4 and TRBJ1-2, with D possibly TRBD1 on 5 matching bases. Trimming removed 0 bases at V and 0 bases at J, with 12 bases between. The germline gives CDR1 SGHNT, CDR2 YYREEE (reference sequence). The CDR3 is made up of 16 amino acids. The CDR3 sequence: CASSLAPTAPNYGYTF. The DNA for the CDR3 is TGTGCCAGCAGCTTGGCCCCGACAGCCCCTAACTATGGCTACACCTTC.

The CDR3 spells CASSPPGQVKRDYGYTF. CDR3 sequence (DNA): TGTGCCAGCAGCCCTCCGGGACAGGTCAAACGGGACTATGGCTACACCTTC. The rearrangement uses TRBV7-3 and TRBJ1-2; 8 nucleotides match TRBD1. The CDR3 is 17 residues long. V gave up 5 bases and J gave up 3 bases; unmatched junction bases: 14. Looked up from germline, CDR1 is SGHTA and CDR2 is FQGTGA.

The sample holds a few counts of this clone. V and J are TRBV6-6 and TRBJ2-7; 13 bases map to TRBD2. With V trimmed by 6 bases and J by 5 bases, 7 bases remained unmatched. The germline gives CDR1 MNHNY, CDR2 SVGAGI (reference sequence). This CDR3 contains 15 residues. Here the CDR3 DNA reads TGTGCCAGCAGGCCAGGGACTAGCGGGGACCACGAGCAGTACTTC. Translation: CASRPGTSGDHEQYF.

The genes are TRBV2 and TRBJ2-3, with 14 bases fitting TRBD2. The junction had 2 bases not matched to a gene; V was cut back by 6 bases and J by 3 bases. The CDR3 consists of 15 residues. Germline values: CDR1 SNHLY, CDR2 FYNNEI. The CDR3 spells CASRGTSGRTDTQYF. The CDR3 bases are TGTGCCAGCAGGGGGACTAGCGGGAGAACAGATACGCAGTATTTT.

The gene calls are TRBV19 and TRBJ2-2; TRBD2 is a possible D gene (5 bases). V lost 5 bases and J lost 6, with 22 bases in between. CDR1 LNHDA and CDR2 SQIVND come from the germline V gene (reference sequence). This CDR3 region has 17 residues. The CDR3 nucleotides are TGTGCCAGTAGTGTTATGCGGAGAGGGTTCGCGGCCGGGGAGCTGTTTTTT. Translation gives CASSVMRRGFAAGELFF.

This clone was recorded once. This rearrangement joins TRBV3-1 (or the pseudogene TRBV3-2) to TRBJ1-2; no reliable D call. The V end lost 1 base, the J end lost 3 bases, and 12 bases lay between the germline ends. The CDR3 covers 15 residues. Per germline, CDR1 LGHDT and CDR2 YNNKEL (reference sequence). The CDR3: CASSQGFGGYYGYTF. Written as DNA, the CDR3 is TGTGCCAGCAGCCAAGGATTCGGCGGGTACTATGGCTACACCTTC.

The J gene is TRBJ1-6, the V gene TRBV28; D unresolved. Trimming took off 2 bases at V and 0 bases at J, with 8 bases between the two ends. CDR3 length: 16 residues. Germline values: CDR1 MDHEN, CDR2 SYDVKM. CDR3 nucleotides: TGTGCCAGCAGTTTAATGAGGAGCTCCTATAATTCACCCCTCCACTTT. This codes for CASSLMRSSYNSPLHF.

This clone was found a few times. The chain links TRBV28 to TRBJ2-7; TRBD2 aligns across 9 bases. The J segment lost 5 bases and the V segment lost 1 base, leaving 6 bases of the junction unmatched. In germline, CDR1 is MDHEN, CDR2 SYDVKM. This CDR3 region has 15 residues. The CDR3 sequence: CASSLSKAGGNEQYF. The CDR3, as DNA: TGTGCCAGCAGTTTATCCAAAGCGGGGGGAAACGAGCAGTACTTC.

For this clone: Other nucleotide sequences in the sample specify the same CDR3. The chain recombines TRBV27 with TRBJ1-5, with 11 bases matching TRBD1. V was pared by 4 bases and J by 7 bases, with 3 bases of the junction left unmatched. The CDR3 runs 14 residues. Germline V gene data show CDR1 as MNHEY and CDR2 as SMNVEV (reference sequence). The CDR3, as DNA: TGTGCCAGCAGTTCCGGGACAGGGGGACAGCCCCAGCATTTT. It encodes CASSSGTGGQPQHF.

This sequence joins TRBV24-1 and TRBJ2-5, with a possible D match to TRBD2 (6 bases). Per the germline V gene, CDR1 is KGHDR and CDR2 is SFDVKD. The V gene lost 4 bases and the J gene lost 3 bases, with 14 bases spanning the gap. The CDR3 has 15 amino acids. CDR3 region: CATSDPQGGEETQYF. CDR3 nucleotides: TGTGCCACCAGTGACCCTCAGGGAGGAGAAGAGACCCAGTACTTC.

The J gene is TRBJ1-5, the V gene TRBV19; TRBD1 matches 7 bases. The CDR3 contains 15 residues. Germline CDR1 is LNHDA and CDR2 is SQIVND (reference sequence). The J segment lost 5 bases and the V segment lost 8 bases, leaving 12 bases of the junction unmatched. CDR3 sequence (DNA): TGTGCCAGTCGGGGACAGCTGGAGATTCATCAGCCCCAGCATTTT. It yields the protein CASRGQLEIHQPQHF. The whole variable domain, filled in from reference TRBV19 and TRBJ1-5, reads DGGITQSPKYLFRKEGQNVTLSCEQNLNHDAMYWYRQDPGQGLRLIYYSQIVNDFQKGDIAEGYSVSREKKESFPLTVTSAQKNPTAFYLCASRGQLEIHQPQHFGDGTRLSIL.

The gene calls are TRBV3-1 (or the pseudogene TRBV3-2) and TRBJ1-4; 8 bases map to TRBD1. J lost 6 bases, V lost 4 bases, and 16 bases had no gene match. CDR1 and CDR2 (germline): LGHDT, YNNKEL (reference sequence). The CDR3 consists of 18 residues. In DNA, the CDR3 is TGTGCCAGCAGCCCCCGGACAGGGACCCCATTAGTTGATGAAAAACTGTTTTTT. Translating it yields CASSPRTGTPLVDEKLFF.

This clone was detected only once. CDR3 region: CASSHGTGNTEAFF. The CDR3 DNA sequence: TGTGCCAGCAGCCACGGGACAGGGAACACTGAAGCTTTCTTT. The V gene is TRBV4-2, the J gene TRBJ1-1; the match to TRBD1 covers 8 bases. The CDR3 is 14 amino acids. Germline V gene sequence: CDR1 LGHNA, CDR2 YNFKEQ. The trim removed 3 bases at V and 1 base at J, leaving 1 base unmatched.

V is TRBV27 and J is TRBJ1-6, with D perhaps matching TRBD1 (5 bases). V was clipped by 1 base and J by 7 bases, with 11 bases between them. The CDR3 is 15 amino acids. Germline V gives CDR1 MNHEY, CDR2 SMNVEV (reference sequence). Written as DNA, the CDR3 is TGTGCCAGCAGTTTATATGCAGGGATGAATTCACCCCTCCACTTT. Its translation is CASSLYAGMNSPLHF.

J is TRBJ1-1 and V is TRBV18, with a weak D call TRBD1 (5 bases). Trimming took 3 bases from V and 4 from J, leaving 15 bases between them. The germline gives CDR1 KGHSH, CDR2 LQKENI. The CDR3 totals 15 residues. DNA of the CDR3: TGTGCCAGCTCACCCCGTAGGGGAGGAATCACTGAAGCTTTCTTT. This translates into CASSPRRGGITEAFF.

The chain employs TRBV27 and TRBJ2-1; 7 bases are shared with TRBD1. V lost 5 bases and J lost 5; bases outside the gene matches: 9. CDR1 is MNHEY, CDR2 SMNVEV, per germline (reference sequence). This CDR3 has 15 residues. The CDR3 DNA reads TGTGCCAGCAGTGCTACAGGGGAGATCCACAATGAGCAGTTCTTC. It yields the protein CASSATGEIHNEQFF.

The genes are TRBV5-5 and TRBJ2-1; 8 bases align to TRBD1. The CDR3 runs 15 residues. CDR1 and CDR2 (germline): SGHKS, YYEKEE (reference sequence). Trimming took 5 bases from V and 2 from J; bases not matched to a gene: 6. CDR3 coding DNA: TGTGCCAGCAGATATGGGACAGGCCCCTACAATGAGCAGTTCTTC. Its translation: CASRYGTGPYNEQFF. The variable domain in full, with the rest retrieved from reference TRBV5-5 and TRBJ2-1, is DAGVTQSPTHLIKTRGQQVTLRCSPISGHKSVSWYQQVLGQGPQFIFQYYEKEERGRGNFPDRFSARQFPNYSSELNVNALLLGDSALYLCASRYGTGPYNEQFFGPGTRLTVL.

The chain links TRBV19 to TRBJ2-7; TRBD2 is a possible D gene (5 bases). The length of the CDR3 is 15 residues. Germline V gene lookup returns CDR1 LNHDA and CDR2 SQIVND (reference sequence). V was cut by 7 bases and J by 0 bases, with 16 bases left in between. CDR3 amino acids: CASTPTLRDSYEQYF. The CDR3, as DNA: TGTGCCAGTACCCCAACGCTCCGGGACTCCTACGAGCAGTACTTC.

This clone was seen just once. The CDR3 protein is CASSHRPGTPNTEAFF. In DNA, the CDR3 is TGTGCCAGCAGCCATCGTCCCGGGACACCGAACACTGAAGCTTTCTTT. The rearrangement joins TRBV7-2 to TRBJ1-1, with D possibly TRBD1 on 6 matching bases. Per the germline V gene, CDR1 is SGHTA and CDR2 is FQGNSA. V gave up 5 bases and J gave up 1 base, with 17 bases separating them. The CDR3 has 16 amino acids.

This clone was counted only a few times. This chain uses TRBV4-1 with TRBJ2-3; TRBD1 is a possible D gene (6 bases). The V end lost 4 bases, the J end lost 1 base, and 12 bases lay between the germline ends. Germline CDR1 is MGHRA and CDR2 is YSYEKL. The CDR3 is 15 residues long. The CDR3 region has the DNA TGCGCCAGCAGCCCCCCAGGGGCGGGCACAGATACGCAGTATTTT. It codes for CASSPPGAGTDTQYF.

The CDR3 loop reads CASSLVGLPLHF. CDR3 nucleotides: TGTGCCAGCAGCTTAGTAGGACTACCCCTCCACTTT. The genes are TRBV13 and TRBJ1-6; unclear D gene. The germline gives CDR1 PRHDT, CDR2 FYEKMQ (reference sequence). This CDR3 comprises 12 residues. Trimming cost V 1 base and J 12 bases, with 7 bases left between them.

This chain joins TRBV27 and TRBJ1-1, with 7 bases that match TRBD1. V lost 4 bases and J lost 0; bases outside the gene matches: 5. The CDR3 has 15 residues. The germline V gene encodes CDR1 MNHEY and CDR2 SMNVEV (reference sequence). In DNA form, the CDR3 reads TGTGCCAGCAGTTCGACAGGGTGGGTGAACACTGAAGCTTTCTTT. It codes for CASSSTGWVNTEAFF.

The genes are TRBV5-1 and TRBJ1-5; 7 bases line up with TRBD1. The CDR3 loop spans 14 amino acids. The germline CDR1 and CDR2 sequences are SGHRS and YFSETQ. V was clipped by 5 bases and J by 3 bases; unmatched bases: 5. CDR3 sequence reads: CASREGAPNQPQHF. The DNA for the CDR3 is TGCGCCAGCAGGGAGGGGGCCCCCAATCAGCCCCAGCATTTT. The variable domain in full, completed from reference TRBV5-1 and TRBJ1-5, reads KAGVTQTPRYLIKTRGQQVTLSCSPISGHRSVSWYQQTPGQGLQFLFEYFSETQRNKGNFPGRFSGRQFSNSRSEMNVSTLELGDSALYLCASREGAPNQPQHFGDGTRLSIL.

This chain uses TRBV20-1 with TRBJ2-7, with TRBD1 matching 7 bases. V lost 6 bases to trimming and J lost 13 bases; unmatched junction nucleotides: 12. This CDR3 spans 11 amino acids. Germline V gene data show CDR1 as DFQATT and CDR2 as SNEGSKA (reference sequence). CDR3: CSAKRADRVYF. In DNA, the CDR3 is TGCAGTGCGAAACGCGCCGACAGGGTCTACTTC.

The chain recombines TRBV7-9 with TRBJ1-1, with D uncertain. Trimming took 8 bases from V and 6 from J, leaving 13 bases between them. This CDR3 region has 12 residues. CDR1 and CDR2 from the germline V gene are SEHNR and FQNEAQ (reference sequence). The CDR3: CASRGESAEAFF. CDR3 DNA sequence: TGTGCCAGCCGGGGTGAAAGTGCTGAAGCTTTCTTT.